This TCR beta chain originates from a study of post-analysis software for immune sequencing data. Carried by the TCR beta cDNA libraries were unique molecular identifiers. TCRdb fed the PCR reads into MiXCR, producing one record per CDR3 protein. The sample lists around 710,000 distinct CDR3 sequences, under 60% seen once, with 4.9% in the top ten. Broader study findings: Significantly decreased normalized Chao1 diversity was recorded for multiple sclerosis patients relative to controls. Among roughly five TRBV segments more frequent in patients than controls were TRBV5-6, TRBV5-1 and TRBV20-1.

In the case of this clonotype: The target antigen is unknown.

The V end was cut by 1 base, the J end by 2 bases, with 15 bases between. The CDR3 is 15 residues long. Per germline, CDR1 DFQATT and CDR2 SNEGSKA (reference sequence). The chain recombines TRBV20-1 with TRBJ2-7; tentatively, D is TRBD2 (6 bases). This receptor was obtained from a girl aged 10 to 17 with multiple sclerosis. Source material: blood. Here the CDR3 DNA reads TGCAGTGCTAGAGTGGGCAGGAGGGCTACCTACGAGCAGTACTTC. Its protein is CSARVGRRATYEQYF.